This TCR beta chain was identified during a study of cytomegalovirus exposure and HLA in healthy donors. Study summary: The same platform was used for the 130 or so validation repertoires as for the approximately 630 first-cohort repertoires, as reported in a later analysis.

The CDR3 spans 16 residues. V was shortened by 4 bases and J by 6 bases, with 18 bases between the two germline ends. CDR1 is SGHTA and CDR2 is FQGTGA in the germline V gene. Findings of the study overall: The authors listed 150 to 200 TCR beta chains as cytomegalovirus-associated.

As concerns this clone: Its antigen remains unknown.

The assay was immunoSEQ multiplex PCR, and TCRdb's table has in-frame clones only and misses some. The data contain some 170,000 clones, around nine tenths of them singletons. V is TRBV7-3 and J is TRBJ2-2; D may be TRBD2 (6 bases). This clonotype originated in a young man in good health and CMV-seropositive. The sequenced sample consisted of PBMCs. This CDR3 is CASSSTSPGGAGELFF. The CDR3 coding sequence is TGTGCCAGCAGCTCCACTAGCCCTGGCGGGGCCGGGGAGCTGTTTTTT.